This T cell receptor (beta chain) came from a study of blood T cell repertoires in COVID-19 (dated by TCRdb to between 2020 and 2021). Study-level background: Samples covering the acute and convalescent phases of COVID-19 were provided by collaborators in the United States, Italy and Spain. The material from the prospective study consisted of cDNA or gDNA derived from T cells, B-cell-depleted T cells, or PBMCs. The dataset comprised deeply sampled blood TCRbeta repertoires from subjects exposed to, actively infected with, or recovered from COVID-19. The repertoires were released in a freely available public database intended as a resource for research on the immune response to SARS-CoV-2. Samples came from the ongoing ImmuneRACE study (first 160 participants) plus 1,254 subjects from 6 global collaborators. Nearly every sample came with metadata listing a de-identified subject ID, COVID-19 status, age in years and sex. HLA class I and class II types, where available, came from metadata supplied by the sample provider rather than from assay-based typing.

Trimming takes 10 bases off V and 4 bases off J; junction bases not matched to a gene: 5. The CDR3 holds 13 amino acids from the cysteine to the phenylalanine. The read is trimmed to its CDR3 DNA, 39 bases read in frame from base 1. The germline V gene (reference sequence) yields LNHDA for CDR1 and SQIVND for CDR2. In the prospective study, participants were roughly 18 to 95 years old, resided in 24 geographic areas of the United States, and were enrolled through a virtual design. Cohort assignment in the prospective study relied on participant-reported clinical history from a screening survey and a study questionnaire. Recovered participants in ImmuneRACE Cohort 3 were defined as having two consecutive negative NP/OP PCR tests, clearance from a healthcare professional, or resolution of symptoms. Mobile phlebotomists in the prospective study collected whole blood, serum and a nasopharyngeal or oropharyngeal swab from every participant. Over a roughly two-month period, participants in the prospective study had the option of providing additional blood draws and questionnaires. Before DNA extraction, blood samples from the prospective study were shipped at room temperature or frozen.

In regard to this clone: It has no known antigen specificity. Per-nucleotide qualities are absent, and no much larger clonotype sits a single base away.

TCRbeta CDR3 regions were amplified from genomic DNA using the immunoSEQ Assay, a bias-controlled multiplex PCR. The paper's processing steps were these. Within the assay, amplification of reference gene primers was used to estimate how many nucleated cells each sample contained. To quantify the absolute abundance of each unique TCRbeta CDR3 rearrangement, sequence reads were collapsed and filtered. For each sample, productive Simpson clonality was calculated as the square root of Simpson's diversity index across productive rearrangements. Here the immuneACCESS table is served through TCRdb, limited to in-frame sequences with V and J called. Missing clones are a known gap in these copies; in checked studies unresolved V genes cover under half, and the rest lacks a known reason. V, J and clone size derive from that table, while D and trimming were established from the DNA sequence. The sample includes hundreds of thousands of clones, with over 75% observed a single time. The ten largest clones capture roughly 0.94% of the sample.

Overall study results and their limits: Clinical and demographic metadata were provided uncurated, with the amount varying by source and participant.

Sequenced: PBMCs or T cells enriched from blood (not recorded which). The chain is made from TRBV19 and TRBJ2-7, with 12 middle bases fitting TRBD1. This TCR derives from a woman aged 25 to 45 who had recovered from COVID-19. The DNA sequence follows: TGTGCCACCCAGGGACAGGGGGCTTACGAGCAGTACTTC. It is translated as CATQGQGAYEQYF.